This TCR beta chain was identified in a study of shared clonotypes between healthy human individuals. Study observations and caveats: In general, naive subsets displayed greater estimated richness than memory subsets did. It was observed that roughly 5.5% of naive CD4 clonotypes were shared across a few donors. The study's rarefaction showed incomplete sorted-subset sequencing despite large depth. Genetic and exposure-history diversity was limited by the few donors.

As defined, naive CD8 cells were CD45RO-negative and positively selected for CCR7, with terminally differentiated effector memory CD45RA+ cells excluded. With regard to this clone: Its antigen is not known.

Assay used: immunoSEQ multiplex PCR; TCRdb lists only in-frame clones, some missing. The data contain about 2.2 million clones, 90% to 95% of them singletons. Losses at the gene ends were 8 bases for V and 4 bases for J; bases not matched to a gene: 11. CDR3 size: 15 residues. Germline CDR1 reads MNHEY; CDR2 reads SMNVEV (reference sequence). Sequenced material: naive CD8+ T cells from PBMCs. The sequence came from a man between 18 and 29 years old in good health. Some clones in this sample may be carry-over from other donors' samples. The V gene is TRBV27, the J gene TRBJ2-7; 10 bases are shared with TRBD2. This CDR3 is CASGTLLAGAYEQYF. The CDR3 coding sequence is TGTGCCAGCGGAACCTTGCTAGCGGGGGCTTACGAGCAGTACTTC.